What follows are 6 T cell receptor beta chains derived from one specimen sequenced in a study of blood T cell repertoires in COVID-19. Generated by immunoSEQ multiplex PCR, the TCRdb table keeps only in-frame clones and is missing some. The sample includes 150,000 to 200,000 clones, 83% of them seen just once. What was sequenced was peripheral blood. These receptor sequences come from a human donor in a cohort sampled during active COVID-19.

This chain uses TRBV6-1 with TRBJ2-1; 12 bases are shared with TRBD2. Germline CDR1 is MNHNS and CDR2 is SASEGT. The CDR3 extends over 16 amino acids. The V segment lost 4 bases and the J segment 3 bases; nucleotides outside the gene matches: 4. The CDR3: CASSGTSGKRYNEQFF. In DNA form, the CDR3 reads TGTGCCAGCAGTGGGACTAGCGGGAAACGCTACAATGAGCAGTTCTTC.

The J gene is TRBJ1-3, the V gene TRBV18; D not certain. Trimming removed 3 bases at V and 5 bases at J, with 11 bases between. The CDR3 covers 14 residues. Germline V gene data show CDR1 as KGHSH and CDR2 as LQKENI. The CDR3 reads CASSPPDKRNTIYF. CDR3 sequence (DNA): TGTGCCAGCTCACCGCCAGACAAGAGAAACACCATATATTTT.

The chain uses TRBV25-1 and TRBJ2-2, with 11 bases identical to TRBD1. With V trimmed by 1 base and J by 8 bases, 6 bases remained unmatched. The CDR3 runs to 16 residues. The germline gives CDR1 MGHDK, CDR2 SYGVNS. CDR3 sequence (DNA): TGTGCCAGCAGTGAATGGACAGGGGGCGAATCAGGGGAGCTGTTTTTT. This translates into CASSEWTGGESGELFF.

A few counts support this clone. The chain uses TRBV6-4 and TRBJ1-1; weak D call: TRBD1 (6 bases). CDR3 size: 13 residues. The germline CDR1 and CDR2 sequences are MRHNA and SNTAGT. Trimming left V 5 bases short and J 1 base short, with 8 bases between. The CDR3 spells CASSPRGNTEAFF. The CDR3 bases are TGTGCCAGCAGTCCCAGGGGGAACACTGAAGCTTTCTTT.

The V call is TRBV27, the J call TRBJ1-5; D is ambiguous. Trimming removed 2 bases at V and 0 bases at J, with 5 bases between. CDR1 MNHEY and CDR2 SMNVEV come from the germline V gene (reference sequence). The CDR3 covers 14 residues. This chain's CDR3 is CASSLIDSNQPQHF. The CDR3 DNA reads as TGTGCCAGCAGTTTAATAGATAGCAATCAGCCCCAGCATTTT.

The rearrangement links TRBV5-1 to TRBJ2-3, with TRBD2 matching 7 bases. V shed 2 bases and J 11 bases; nucleotides not matched to a gene: 11. The CDR3 runs 14 residues. From germline, CDR1 is SGHRS and CDR2 YFSETQ. Written as DNA, the CDR3 is TGCGCCAGCAGCTTAGACCTGATACAGCGGGGGCAGTATTTT. Encoded protein: CASSLDLIQRGQYF. The whole variable domain, remainder taken from reference TRBV5-1 and TRBJ2-3, is KAGVTQTPRYLIKTRGQQVTLSCSPISGHRSVSWYQQTPGQGLQFLFEYFSETQRNKGNFPGRFSGRQFSNSRSEMNVSTLELGDSALYLCASSLDLIQRGQYFGPGTRLTVL.